This is a list of T cell receptor beta chains from one sample in a study of shared clonotypes between healthy human individuals. Only in-frame clones appear in the TCRdb table, and some are missing; sequencing was by immunoSEQ multiplex PCR. The data contain approximately 500,000 clones, less than 85% of them seen just once; the ten biggest clones take up roughly 13%. The sample consisted of PBMCs. Source of these receptors: a middle-aged woman in good health. Some clones in this sample may be carry-over from other donors' samples. Each CDR3 is given with its conserved first and last residue. A D gene is named only where the DNA matches it firmly. A clone size is listed for some rows: how often the clone was seen (once, few, many), or a class if it is expanded.

clone_size	v_call	d_call	j_call	cdr3_nt	cdr3_aa
.	TRBV9	.	TRBJ2-1	TGTGCCAGCAGCGCCCGGACCCACAATGAGCAGTTCTTC	CASSARTHNEQFF
.	TRBV7-3	TRBD2	TRBJ2-6	TGTGCCAGCAGGCCACTAGCGGGAGTTAGCTCTGGGGCCAACGTCCTGACTTTC	CASRPLAGVSSGANVLTF
.	TRBV28	.	TRBJ2-3	TGTGCCAGCAGTCAGACAGATACGCAGTATTTT	CASSQTDTQYF
.	TRBV5-1	TRBD2	TRBJ2-1	TGCGCCAGCAGCCCGGGACTAGCGGGATACAATGAGCAGTTCTTC	CASSPGLAGYNEQFF
.	TRBV19	TRBD1	TRBJ2-5	TGTGCCAGTAGTAGGGTGACAGGGGGTCCCGAGACCCAGTACTTC	CASSRVTGGPETQYF
.	TRBV4-2	.	TRBJ2-5	TGTGCCAGCAGCCAAGATCAGTACCGAGAGACCCAGTACTTC	CASSQDQYRETQYF
.	TRBV11-2	TRBD2	TRBJ2-1	TGTGCCAGCAGCTTGGGCTCTAGCGGAGGGAGCTACAATGAGCAGTTCTTC	CASSLGSSGGSYNEQFF
.	TRBV7-8	.	TRBJ1-5	TGTGCCAGCAGCCCCCTCGTGCGGAATAGCAATCAGCCCCAGCATTTT	CASSPLVRNSNQPQHF
.	TRBV19	.	TRBJ1-5	TGTGCCAGTAGTAATCCGGCGGTGATACAGCCCCAGCATTTT	CASSNPAVIQPQHF
.	TRBV5-1	.	TRBJ1-1	TGCGCCAGCAGGGATGGCAGGGCGGTCACTGAAGCTTTCTTT	CASRDGRAVTEAFF
.	TRBV7-2	.	TRBJ2-1	TGTGCCAGCAGTTTTCAAAGCGGGACAGACAATGAGCAGTTCTTC	CASSFQSGTDNEQFF
once	TRBV9	.	TRBJ2-7	TGTGCCAGCAGCTCTGCCGGGACTTCCACCTACGAGCAGTACTTC	CASSSAGTSTYEQYF
once	TRBV28	TRBD1	TRBJ2-1	TGTGCCAGCAGTAGCATTGGGGCAGGGGGACGGGGTGAGCAGTTCTTC	CASSSIGAGGRGEQFF
.	TRBV7-2	TRBD2	TRBJ2-3	TGTGCCAGCAGCTTAGGGGGCGGGAGGGTCCCAGATACGCAGTATTTT	CASSLGGGRVPDTQYF
once	TRBV5-1	.	TRBJ2-7	TGCGCCAGCAGCTTCCAGCTCTCCTACGAGCAGTACTTC	CASSFQLSYEQYF
.	TRBV21-1	.	TRBJ2-7	TGTGCCAGCAGCGAGGACAGGGGGCTTCTTTACGAGCAGTACTTC	CASSEDRGLLYEQYF
.	TRBV10-3	.	TRBJ2-1	TGTGCCATCAGTGAGTCGGGTGGCAATGAGCAGTTCTTC	CAISESGGNEQFF
.	TRBV7-9	.	TRBJ2-6	TGTGCCAGCAGCTTAGCGCAAGCTGGGGCCAACGTCCTGACTTTC	CASSLAQAGANVLTF
.	TRBV18	.	TRBJ1-1	TGTGCCAGCTCACCAAAAGACATTGAAGCTTTCTTT	CASSPKDIEAFF
.	TRBV7-9	.	TRBJ2-2	TGTGCCAGCAGCTTAGGGTTAGATGTGGTGGAGCTGTTTTTT	CASSLGLDVVELFF
.	TRBV18	.	TRBJ2-2	TGTGCCAGCTCACCCAAACAGGGACCGAACACCGGGGAGCTGTTTTTT	CASSPKQGPNTGELFF
once	TRBV28	.	TRBJ2-1	TGTGCCAGCAGTTCGGGGAGAACAGGGTCTCGCTCCTACAATGAGCAGTTCTTC	CASSSGRTGSRSYNEQFF
.	TRBV19	.	TRBJ1-2	TGTGCCAGTAGTATTGCGGGAGCTAACTATGGCTACACCTTC	CASSIAGANYGYTF